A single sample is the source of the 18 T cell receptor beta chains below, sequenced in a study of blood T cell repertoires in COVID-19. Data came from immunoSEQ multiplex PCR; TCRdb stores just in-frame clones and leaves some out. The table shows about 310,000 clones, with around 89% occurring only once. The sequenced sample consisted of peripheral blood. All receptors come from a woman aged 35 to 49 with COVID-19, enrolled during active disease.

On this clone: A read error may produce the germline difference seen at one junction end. CDR3 loop: CSARGGGSAF. Written as DNA, the CDR3 is TGCAGTGCTCGCGGTGGGGGGTCGGCCTTC. The chain has TRBV20-1 and TRBJ1-2, with D tentatively TRBD1 (5 bases). From germline, CDR1 is DFQATT and CDR2 SNEGSKA (reference sequence). The CDR3 is 10 amino acids.

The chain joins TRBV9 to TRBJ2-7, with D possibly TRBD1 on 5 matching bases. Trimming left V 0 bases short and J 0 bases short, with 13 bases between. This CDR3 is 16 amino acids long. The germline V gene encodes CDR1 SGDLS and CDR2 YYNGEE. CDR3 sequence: CASSVGSAGNSYEQYF. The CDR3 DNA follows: TGTGCCAGCAGCGTAGGGAGCGCAGGGAACTCCTACGAGCAGTACTTC.

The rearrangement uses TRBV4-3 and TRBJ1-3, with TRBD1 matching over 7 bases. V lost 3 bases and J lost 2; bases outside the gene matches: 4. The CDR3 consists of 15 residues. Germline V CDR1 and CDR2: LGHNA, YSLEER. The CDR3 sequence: CASSQAGTAGNTIYF. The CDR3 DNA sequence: TGCGCCAGCAGCCAGGCCGGGACAGCTGGAAACACCATATATTTT.

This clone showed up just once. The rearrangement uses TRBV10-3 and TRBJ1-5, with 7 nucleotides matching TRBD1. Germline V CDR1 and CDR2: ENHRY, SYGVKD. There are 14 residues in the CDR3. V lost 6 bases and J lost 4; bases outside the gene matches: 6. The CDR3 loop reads CAISPGQPNQPQHF. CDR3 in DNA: TGTGCCATCAGCCCGGGACAGCCGAATCAGCCCCAGCATTTT.

The CDR3: CASSVELGQSPLHF. The CDR3 bases are TGTGCCAGCAGCGTAGAGTTGGGGCAATCACCCCTCCACTTT. V usage is TRBV9 and J usage is TRBJ1-6, with D possibly TRBD1 on 5 matching bases. The V end lost 0 bases, the J end lost 10 bases, and 11 bases lay between the germline ends. Germline CDR1 is SGDLS and CDR2 is YYNGEE. The CDR3 spans 14 residues.

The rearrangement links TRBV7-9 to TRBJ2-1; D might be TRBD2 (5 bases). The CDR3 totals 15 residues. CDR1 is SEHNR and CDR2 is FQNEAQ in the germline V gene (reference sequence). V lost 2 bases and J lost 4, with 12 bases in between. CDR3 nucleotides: TGTGCCAGCAGCTTAAGCGGCGCTGGGTACAATGAGCAGTTCTTC. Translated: CASSLSGAGYNEQFF.

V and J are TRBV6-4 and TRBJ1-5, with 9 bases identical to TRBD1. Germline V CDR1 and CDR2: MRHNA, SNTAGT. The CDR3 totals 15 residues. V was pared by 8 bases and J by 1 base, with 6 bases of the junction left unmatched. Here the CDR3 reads CASYTGQGSNQPQHF. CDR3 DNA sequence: TGTGCCAGCTATACCGGACAGGGGAGCAATCAGCCCCAGCATTTT.

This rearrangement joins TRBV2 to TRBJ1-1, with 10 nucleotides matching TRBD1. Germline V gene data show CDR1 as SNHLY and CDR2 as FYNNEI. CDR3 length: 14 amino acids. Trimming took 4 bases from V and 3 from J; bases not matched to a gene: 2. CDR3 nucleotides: TGTGCCAGCAGTGGGGACAGGGGATACACTGAAGCTTTCTTT. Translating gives CASSGDRGYTEAFF.

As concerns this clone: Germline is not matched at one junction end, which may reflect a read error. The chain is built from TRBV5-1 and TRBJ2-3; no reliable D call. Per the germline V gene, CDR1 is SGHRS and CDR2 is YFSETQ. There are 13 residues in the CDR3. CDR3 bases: TGCGCCAGCCGCTTACAGCCCACAGATACGCAGTATTTT. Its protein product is CASRLQPTDTQYF.

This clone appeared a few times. The CDR3 DNA reads as TGCGCCAGCAGCTCCCGTACAGGGTCGGCCTACGAGCAGTACTTC. Its translation: CASSSRTGSAYEQYF. The gene calls are TRBV4-3 and TRBJ2-7, with D maybe TRBD1 (6 bases). Germline CDR1 LGHNA, CDR2 YSLEER. V was shortened by 5 bases and J by 2 bases, with 16 bases between the two germline ends. The CDR3 totals 15 residues.

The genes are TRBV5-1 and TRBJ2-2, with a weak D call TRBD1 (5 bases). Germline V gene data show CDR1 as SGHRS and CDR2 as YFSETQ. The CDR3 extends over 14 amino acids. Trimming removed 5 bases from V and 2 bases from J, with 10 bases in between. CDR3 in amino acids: CASSRDSNTGELFF. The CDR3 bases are TGCGCCAGCAGTCGAGACAGCAACACCGGGGAGCTGTTTTTT. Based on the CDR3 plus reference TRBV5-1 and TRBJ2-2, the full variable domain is KAGVTQTPRYLIKTRGQQVTLSCSPISGHRSVSWYQQTPGQGLQFLFEYFSETQRNKGNFPGRFSGRQFSNSRSEMNVSTLELGDSALYLCASSRDSNTGELFFGEGSRLTVL.

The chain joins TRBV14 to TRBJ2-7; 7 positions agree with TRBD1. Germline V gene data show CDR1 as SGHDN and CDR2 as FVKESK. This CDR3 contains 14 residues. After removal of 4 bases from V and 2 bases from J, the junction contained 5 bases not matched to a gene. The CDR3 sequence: CASSPETGTYEQYF. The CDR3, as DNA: TGTGCCAGCAGCCCCGAGACAGGGACCTACGAGCAGTACTTC.

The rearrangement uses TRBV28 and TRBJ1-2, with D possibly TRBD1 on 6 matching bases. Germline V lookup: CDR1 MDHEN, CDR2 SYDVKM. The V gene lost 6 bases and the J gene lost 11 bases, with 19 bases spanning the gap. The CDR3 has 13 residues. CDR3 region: CASSKPQGAGYTF. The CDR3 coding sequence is TGTGCCAGCAGCAAACCACAGGGCGCTGGTTACACCTTC.

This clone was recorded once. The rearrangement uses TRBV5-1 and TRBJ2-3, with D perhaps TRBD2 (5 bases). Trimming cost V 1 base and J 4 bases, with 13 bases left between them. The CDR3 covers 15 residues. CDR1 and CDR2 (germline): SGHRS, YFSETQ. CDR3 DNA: TGCGCCAGCAGCTTGTTACTAGGGTTCGCAGATACGCAGTATTTT. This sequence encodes CASSLLLGFADTQYF.

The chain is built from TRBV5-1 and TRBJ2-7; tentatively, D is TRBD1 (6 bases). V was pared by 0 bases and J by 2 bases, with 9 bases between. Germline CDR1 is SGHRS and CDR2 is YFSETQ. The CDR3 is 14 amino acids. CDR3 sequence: CASSLVGQTYEQYF. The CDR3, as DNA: TGCGCCAGCAGCTTGGTTGGACAGACCTACGAGCAGTACTTC.

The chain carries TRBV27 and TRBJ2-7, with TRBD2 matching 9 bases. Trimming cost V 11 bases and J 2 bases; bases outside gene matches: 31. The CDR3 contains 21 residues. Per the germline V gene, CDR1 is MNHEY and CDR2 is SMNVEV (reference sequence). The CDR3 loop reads CARLPGGRARGGALDPYEQYF. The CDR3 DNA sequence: TGTGCCCGCCTCCCCGGGGGCCGGGCTCGCGGGGGGGCCCTGGATCCCTACGAGCAGTACTTC.

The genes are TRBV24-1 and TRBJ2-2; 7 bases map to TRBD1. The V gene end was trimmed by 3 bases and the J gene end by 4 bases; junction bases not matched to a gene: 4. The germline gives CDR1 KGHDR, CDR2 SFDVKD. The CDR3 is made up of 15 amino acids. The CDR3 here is CATSDDRVGTGELFF. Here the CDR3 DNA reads TGTGCCACCAGTGATGACAGGGTCGGCACCGGGGAGCTGTTTTTT.

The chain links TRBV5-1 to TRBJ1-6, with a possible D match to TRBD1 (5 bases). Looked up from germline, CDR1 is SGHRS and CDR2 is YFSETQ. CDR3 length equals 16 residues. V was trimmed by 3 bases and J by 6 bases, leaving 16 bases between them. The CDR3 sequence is CASSSDSRLGNSPLHF. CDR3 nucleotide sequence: TGCGCCAGCAGCTCTGACAGTCGCCTGGGTAATTCACCCCTCCACTTT. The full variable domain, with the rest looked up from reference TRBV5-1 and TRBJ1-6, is KAGVTQTPRYLIKTRGQQVTLSCSPISGHRSVSWYQQTPGQGLQFLFEYFSETQRNKGNFPGRFSGRQFSNSRSEMNVSTLELGDSALYLCASSSDSRLGNSPLHFGNGTRLTVT.